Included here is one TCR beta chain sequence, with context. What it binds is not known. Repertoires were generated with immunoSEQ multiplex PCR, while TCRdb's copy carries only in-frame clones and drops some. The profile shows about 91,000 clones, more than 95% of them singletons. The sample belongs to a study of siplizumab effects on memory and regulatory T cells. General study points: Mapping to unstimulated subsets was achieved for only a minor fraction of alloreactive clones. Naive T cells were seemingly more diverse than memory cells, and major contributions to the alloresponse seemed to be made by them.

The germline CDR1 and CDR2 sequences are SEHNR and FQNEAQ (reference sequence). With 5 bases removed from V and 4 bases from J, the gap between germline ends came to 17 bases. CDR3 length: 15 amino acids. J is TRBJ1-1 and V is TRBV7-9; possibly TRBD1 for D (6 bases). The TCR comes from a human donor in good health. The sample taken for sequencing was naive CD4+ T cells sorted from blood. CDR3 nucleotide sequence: TGTGCCAGCAGCCCGCAGACAGGACCGAGCACTGAAGCTTTCTTT. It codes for CASSPQTGPSTEAFF. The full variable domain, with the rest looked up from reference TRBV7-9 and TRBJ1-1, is DTGVSQNPRHKITKRGQNVTFRCDPISEHNRLYWYRQTLGQGPEFLTYFQNEAQLEKSRLLSDRFSAERPKGSFSTLEIQRTEQGDSAMYLCASSPQTGPSTEAFFGQGTRLTVV.